This T cell receptor beta chain was documented in a study of T cell responses to AZD1222 COVID-19 vaccine. Doses given second, at about 4 or about 12 weeks, were pooled. This table comes from immunoSEQ multiplex PCR, and its TCRdb copy is limited to in-frame clones, with some not included. The table has roughly 120,000 clones, around 94% seen once. About this clone: Its antigen is unknown.

The V gene's germline CDR1 is LNHDA and CDR2 SQIVND (reference sequence). Trimming took off 3 bases at V and 5 bases at J, with 14 bases between the two ends. This CDR3 comprises 15 residues. Notes on the study in general: The reported proportion of spike-specific TCRs targeting unmutated variant regions was nearly half.

The sequence was collected from an adult who received the AZD1222 COVID-19 vaccine. The source was peripheral blood, collected 28 days after the second AZD1222 dose. The chain joins TRBV19 to TRBJ2-1; D perhaps matches TRBD1 (6 bases). The chain's CDR3 is CASSIHRDLNNEQFF. The CDR3, as DNA: TGTGCCAGTAGTATCCACAGGGACCTAAACAATGAGCAGTTCTTC.